The 18 T cell receptor beta chains below come from one sample, sequenced in a study of blood T cell repertoires in COVID-19. Measured with immunoSEQ multiplex PCR; TCRdb has only the in-frame clones, and not every one. The sample consists of 130,000 or so clones, 84% of them appearing once. Sample: PBMCs or T cells enriched from blood (not recorded which). Receptor source: a woman in her 30s who had recovered from COVID-19.

The V gene is TRBV5-1, the J gene TRBJ1-1; no reliable D call. Germline CDR1 reads SGHRS; CDR2 reads YFSETQ. CDR3 length equals 14 residues. The V end lost 2 bases, the J end lost 2 bases, and 10 bases lay between the germline ends. The CDR3 DNA reads TGCGCCAGCAGCTTACTCACGTTTAACACTGAAGCTTTCTTT. Amino acids: CASSLLTFNTEAFF.

V gene TRBV4-2 combines with J gene TRBJ1-1, with 8 nucleotides matching TRBD1. V lost 3 bases to trimming and J lost 4 bases; unmatched junction nucleotides: 4. Germline assignment: CDR1 LGHNA and CDR2 YNFKEQ. The CDR3 totals 14 residues. CDR3 residues: CASSQDTGGTEAFF. As DNA, the CDR3 is TGTGCCAGCAGCCAGGACACAGGGGGCACTGAAGCTTTCTTT.

V and J are TRBV10-3 and TRBJ2-7, with 10 bases identical to TRBD2. The germline gives CDR1 ENHRY, CDR2 SYGVKD. Trimming removed 10 bases from V and 2 bases from J; junction bases left unmatched: 11. The CDR3 totals 15 residues. The DNA for the CDR3 is TGTGCCACCAGGACCCTAGCGGGAGTCCCCTACGAGCAGTACTTC. The encoded protein is CATRTLAGVPYEQYF.

Here the CDR3 reads CASSTRHSYNEQFF. The DNA for the CDR3 is TGTGCCAGCAGCACCCGACACAGCTACAATGAGCAGTTCTTC. The J gene is TRBJ2-1, the V gene TRBV5-8, with D hard to call. CDR1 SGHTS and CDR2 YDEGEE come from the germline V gene. The CDR3 extends over 14 amino acids. Trimming took 4 bases from V and 3 from J, leaving 11 bases between them. Variable domain in full (rest from reference TRBV5-8 and TRBJ2-1): EAGVTQSPTHLIKTRGQQATLRCSPISGHTSVYWYQQALGLGLQFLLWYDEGEERNRGNFPPRFSGRQFPNYSSELNVNALELEDSALYLCASSTRHSYNEQFFGPGTRLTVL.

The chain couples TRBV30 to TRBJ2-4, with a tentative D call TRBD1 (5 bases). The CDR3 extends over 12 amino acids. The V gene's germline CDR1 is GTSNPN and CDR2 SVGIG (reference sequence). V lost 2 bases and J 9 bases, leaving 11 bases between the germline ends. CDR3 bases: TGTGCCTGGAGTTCAGGGTTCGGCATTCAGTACTTC. Translation: CAWSSGFGIQYF.

The chain carries TRBV6-4 and TRBJ2-2; no reliable D call. V was clipped by 4 bases and J by 6 bases, with 9 bases between them. CDR1 MRHNA and CDR2 SNTAGT come from the germline V gene. This CDR3 spans 13 amino acids. The CDR3 DNA is TGTGCCAGCAGTGCCAACTATGCCGGGGAGCTGTTTTTT. This encodes CASSANYAGELFF.

Regarding this clone: At one end the junction does not follow the germline gene, possibly because of a read error. This sequence joins TRBV3-1 (or the pseudogene TRBV3-2) and TRBJ1-1; D unresolved. This CDR3 contains 13 residues. The V gene's germline CDR1 is LGHDT and CDR2 YNNKEL (reference sequence). As DNA, the CDR3 is TGTGCCAGCAGCCATTCCGGGAACAGTGAAGCTTTCTTT. As protein: CASSHSGNSEAFF.

This clone occurred a few times. The chain couples TRBV27 to TRBJ1-4, with TRBD1 matching 10 bases. This CDR3 region has 13 residues. The V and J ends lost 5 bases and 14 bases, in that order; junction bases with no gene match: 8. CDR1 is MNHEY, CDR2 SMNVEV, per germline (reference sequence). The CDR3 reads CASSEGQGYRLFF. Written as DNA, the CDR3 is TGTGCCAGCAGTGAGGGACAGGGGTATCGGCTGTTTTTT.

The genes are TRBV9 and TRBJ2-7; 7 bases align to TRBD1. J gave up 2 bases and V 5 bases, and 10 bases lay outside the gene matches. The CDR3 sequence is 15 residues long. CDR1 is SGDLS and CDR2 is YYNGEE in the germline V gene. The CDR3 nucleotides are TGTGCCAGCAGTCATAACCGGGACAGAACCTACGAGCAGTACTTC. It codes for CASSHNRDRTYEQYF.

The rearrangement joins TRBV15 to TRBJ2-5, with TRBD2 matching 7 bases. Germline V CDR1 and CDR2: LNHNV, YYDKDF (reference sequence). CDR3 length: 14 residues. V shed 0 bases and J 2 bases; nucleotides not matched to a gene: 0. The DNA for the CDR3 is TGTGCCACCAGCAGAGACGGGGGGCAAGAGACCCAGTACTTC. The encoded protein is CATSRDGGQETQYF. The variable domain in full, completed from reference TRBV15 and TRBJ2-5, reads DAMVIQNPRYQVTQFGKPVTLSCSQTLNHNVMYWYQQKSSQAPKLLFHYYDKDFNNEADTPDNFQSRRPNTSFCFLDIRSPGLGDTAMYLCATSRDGGQETQYFGPGTRLLVL.

This clone was recorded only once. The J gene is TRBJ2-7, the V gene TRBV7-2; D ambiguous. Per the germline V gene, CDR1 is SGHTA and CDR2 is FQGNSA. V lost 1 base and J lost 1, with 11 bases in between. The CDR3 spans 15 residues. In DNA, the CDR3 is TGTGCCAGCAGCTTAGAGTCTGGCGGTTCCTACGAGCAGTACTTC. Its protein is CASSLESGGSYEQYF.

The V gene is TRBV7-2, the J gene TRBJ1-4, with a tentative D call TRBD1 (5 bases). Trimming took off 0 bases at V and 3 bases at J, with 11 bases between the two ends. Germline lookup yields CDR1 SGHTA and CDR2 FQGNSA. This CDR3 is 16 amino acids long. DNA for the CDR3: TGTGCCAGCAGCTTAGCGCACGGGGGAGCTAATGAAAAACTGTTTTTT. This gives the protein CASSLAHGGANEKLFF.

This chain links TRBV7-2 with TRBJ1-6; 7 bases agree with TRBD1. There are 17 residues in the CDR3. Germline lookup yields CDR1 SGHTA and CDR2 FQGNSA. Unmatched junction bases numbered 5, after V lost 1 base and J lost 2 bases. CDR3 loop: CASSLGRTGPYNSPLHF. The CDR3 DNA reads as TGTGCCAGCAGCTTAGGCCGGACAGGCCCCTATAATTCACCCCTCCACTTT.

This chain uses TRBV28 with TRBJ2-2; 11 bases fit TRBD2. CDR1 and CDR2 (germline): MDHEN, SYDVKM. The V gene end was trimmed by 6 bases and the J gene end by 4 bases; junction bases not matched to a gene: 16. The CDR3 is made up of 19 amino acids. The CDR3 nucleotides are TGTGCCAGCAGCGTTGGGGGACTAGCGGAGTACTTTGTCACCGGGGAGCTGTTTTTT. Its translation: CASSVGGLAEYFVTGELFF. Combining the CDR3 with reference TRBV28 and TRBJ2-2 gives the whole variable domain DVKVTQSSRYLVKRTGEKVFLECVQDMDHENMFWYRQDPGLGLRLIYFSYDVKMKEKGDIPEGYSVSREKKERFSLILESASTNQTSMYLCASSVGGLAEYFVTGELFFGEGSRLTVL.

The rearrangement links TRBV4-3 to TRBJ2-3; 11 bases are shared with TRBD2. Germline CDR1 reads LGHNA; CDR2 reads YSLEER. Trimming at V came to 8 bases and at J to 6 bases, leaving 7 bases not matched to a gene. CDR3 length: 14 residues. CDR3 residues: CASGALAGGDTQYF. The CDR3 nucleotides are TGCGCCAGCGGGGCATTAGCGGGAGGGGATACGCAGTATTTT.

The chain uses TRBV4-3 and TRBJ2-1; possibly TRBD2 for D (6 bases). The V end lost 6 bases, the J end lost 0 bases, and 12 bases lay between the germline ends. Germline CDR1 and CDR2: LGHNA and YSLEER. The CDR3 has 15 amino acids. The CDR3 is CASRMVGSSYNEQFF. CDR3 nucleotide sequence: TGCGCCAGCAGGATGGTCGGGAGCTCCTACAATGAGCAGTTCTTC.

This chain connects TRBV28 to TRBJ1-4; D possibly corresponds to TRBD1 (5 bases). Trimming pared 4 bases from V and 3 bases from J, leaving 12 bases between. The CDR3 extends over 15 amino acids. In germline, CDR1 is MDHEN, CDR2 SYDVKM. The CDR3 DNA reads as TGTGCCAGCAGTTGGTCGGGGGGAGCTAATGAAAAACTGTTTTTT. Encoded protein: CASSWSGGANEKLFF.

Here the CDR3 DNA reads TGTGCCAGCAGTACCCGTTATAGCGGGATTTACAATGAGCAGTTCTTC. It translates to CASSTRYSGIYNEQFF. The chain carries TRBV6-2 or TRBV6-3 and TRBJ2-1; 8 bases are shared with TRBD2. V shed 5 bases, J shed 4 bases, and the junction held 10 bases outside the gene matches. The CDR3 consists of 16 residues. Germline values: CDR1 MNHEY, CDR2 SVGEGT.